Described below is a single T cell receptor beta chain sequence and its context. This clonotype was recorded at least ten times. The antigen this receptor binds is unknown. Per-nucleotide qualities are absent, and no much larger clonotype sits a single base away. The hyperthyroidism patients were between 18 and 65 years old and newly diagnosed, with a disease duration of less than 2 months. The study excluded patients with uncontrolled infections, other autoimmune diseases, pregnancy or lactation. Diagnoses were established on the basis of clinical symptoms, serum thyroxine and TRAb, thyroid ultrasound, and orbital computed tomography. For progressor patients, blood was drawn at the first diagnosis of hyperthyroidism, before any ophthalmopathy symptoms had appeared. Ficoll-Paque density gradient centrifugation was used to isolate PBMCs from under 11 ml of fresh peripheral blood. Patients classed as progressors first received a Graves' hyperthyroidism diagnosis and then went on to develop ophthalmopathy during follow-up. Trizol reagent was used to extract total RNA, and RNA quality was then checked on an Agilent 2100 Bioanalyzer.

CDR1 and CDR2, looked up from the germline V gene (reference sequence), are DFQATT and SNEGSKA. From the cysteine through the phenylalanine, the CDR3 covers 16 amino acids. The only DNA kept is the CDR3, 48 bases in frame from the first base. V and J are trimmed by 0 bases and 7 bases, and the gene matches miss 10 bases of the junction. The data originate from a study of T cells in Graves' hyperthyroidism and ophthalmopathy (dated by TCRdb to the late 2010s). Broadly, across the study: Peripheral blood was collected at initial diagnosis, before any treatment. To identify TCR V-J signatures that set the groups apart, the researchers used a discovery cohort of about a hundred patients, made up of around 42 with Graves' ophthalmopathy and some 60 with stable Graves' hyperthyroidism. Prospective prediction of ophthalmopathy was tested in an independent validation cohort consisting of some 18 hyperthyroidism patients and 17 patients who later progressed to ophthalmopathy. The 95 to 100 discovery patients were divided at random into training and test sets in a 7:3 ratio. In roughly six Graves' hyperthyroidism patients, the study also compared T-cell repertoires from thyroid tissue with T-cell repertoires from blood. After blood sampling, hyperthyroidism patients were treated with methimazole at a starting dose of 30 mg daily, and ophthalmopathy patients were treated with high-dose intravenous methylprednisolone. The paper reports TCR Vbeta CDR3 sequencing of over 120 peripheral blood samples: fewer than 50 ophthalmopathy, 70 to 85 hyperthyroidism and roughly 17 progressor patients.

The TCR beta CDR3 regions were amplified from RNA transcripts. The first round of RT-PCR for the TCR CDR3 was performed with the HTBI primer set and the Qiagen OneStep RT-PCR kit. The libraries were constructed in a second round of multiplex PCR and then size-selected and purified. Libraries were sequenced paired-end with 100 bp reads on an Illumina HiSeq2000. On the study's bioinformatics: SOAPnuke was used to process the raw data, with reads discarded if the reads contained adapters or uncalled bases, had a mean Phred below 15, or lacked an exact constant-primer or identifier match. COPE v1.2.5 was used to merge high-quality paired reads, and clonotypes were defined as unique nucleotide sequences. MiTCR v1.1 was used to align the clonotypes against IMGT TRBV, TRBD and TRBJ reference segments. The analysis was restricted to V-J combinations with a frequency above 0.0001, which together covered over 99% of the repertoires. The TCS score was defined as the ratio of F50 (clonal expansion) to E x V (chaos), calculated using BLOSUM62-based TCRdist between CDR3 peptides within each V-J. Welch's t-statistics and random forest reduced roughly 500 V-J features to 13, which were used in a naive Bayes classifier (R e1071). TCRdb reprocessed the public reads (quality trimming at Q25 with fastp, clone calling with MiXCR) and kept in-frame beta chains. A single entry per CDR3 protein holds the most common genes and DNA from its merged rows. TCRdb, not the authors, supplied the V and J calls. This sample gives fewer than 500,000 distinct CDR3 sequences in total; approximately 13% of them show up just once. Roughly 20% of the sample lies in the top ten.

The full study reports these points: Most expanded thyroid clonotypes (frequency above 0.001) were also detected in blood, suggesting blood repertoires may reflect thyroid immune responses. During validation, the model predicted progression to ophthalmopathy a median of approximately 6 months ahead of onset, with almost 71% sensitivity and 72% to 80% specificity. A model built on a 13 V-J signature distinguished ophthalmopathy from stable hyperthyroidism, reaching 87.88% sensitivity and about 81% specificity in cross-validation and 80%/75% in testing. No statistical method was used to fix the sample size in advance, and group allocation was not hidden from the investigators.

The chain links TRBV20-1 with TRBJ1-5; TRBD1 lines up with 9 middle nucleotides. Sequenced sample: blood. This TCR came from a man aged 30 to 39 with Graves' hyperthyroidism that later progressed to Graves' ophthalmopathy. The DNA reads TGCAGTGCTAGAGACGCCGGGACAGGGATGGACCAGCCCCAGCATTTT. Translated, this gives CSARDAGTGMDQPQHF.